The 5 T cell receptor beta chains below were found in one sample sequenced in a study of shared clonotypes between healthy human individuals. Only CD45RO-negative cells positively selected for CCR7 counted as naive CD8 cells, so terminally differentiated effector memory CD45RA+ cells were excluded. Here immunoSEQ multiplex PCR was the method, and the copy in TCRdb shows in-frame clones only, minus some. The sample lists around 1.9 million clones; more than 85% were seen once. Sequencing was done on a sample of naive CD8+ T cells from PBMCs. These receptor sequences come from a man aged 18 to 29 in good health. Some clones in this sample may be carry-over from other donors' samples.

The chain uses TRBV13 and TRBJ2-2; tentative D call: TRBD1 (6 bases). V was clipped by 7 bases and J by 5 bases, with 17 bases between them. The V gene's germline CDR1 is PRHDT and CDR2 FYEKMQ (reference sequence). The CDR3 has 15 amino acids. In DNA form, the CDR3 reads TGTGCCAGCACCTCCCTAGGGGGTGGGACCGGGGAGCTGTTTTTT. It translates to CASTSLGGGTGELFF.

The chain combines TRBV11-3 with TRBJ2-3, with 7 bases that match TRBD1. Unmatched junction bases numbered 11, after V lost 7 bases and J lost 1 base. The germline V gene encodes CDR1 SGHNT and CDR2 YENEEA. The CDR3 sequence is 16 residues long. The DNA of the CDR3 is TGTGCCAGCATCAAGAGGAGAGGGACAGGCACAGATACGCAGTATTTT. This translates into CASIKRRGTGTDTQYF.

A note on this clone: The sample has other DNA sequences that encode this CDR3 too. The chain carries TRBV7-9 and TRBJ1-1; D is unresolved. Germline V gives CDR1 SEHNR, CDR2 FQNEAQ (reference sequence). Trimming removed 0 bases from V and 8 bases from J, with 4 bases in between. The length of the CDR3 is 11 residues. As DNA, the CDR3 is TGTGCCAGCAGCTTAGCAGGAGAAGCTTTCTTT. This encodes CASSLAGEAFF.

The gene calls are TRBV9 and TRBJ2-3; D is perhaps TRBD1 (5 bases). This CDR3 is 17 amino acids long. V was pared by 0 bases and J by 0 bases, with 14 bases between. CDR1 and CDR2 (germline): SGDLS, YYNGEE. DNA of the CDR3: TGTGCCAGCAGCGTAGTAGGGGTATTGGCAAGCACAGATACGCAGTATTTT. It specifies CASSVVGVLASTDTQYF.

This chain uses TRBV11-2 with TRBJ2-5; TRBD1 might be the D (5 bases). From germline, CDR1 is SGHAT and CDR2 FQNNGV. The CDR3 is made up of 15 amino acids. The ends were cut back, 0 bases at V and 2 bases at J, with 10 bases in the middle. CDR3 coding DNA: TGTGCCAGCAGCTTAGATTGGGGCCAGCAAGAGACCCAGTACTTC. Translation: CASSLDWGQQETQYF.